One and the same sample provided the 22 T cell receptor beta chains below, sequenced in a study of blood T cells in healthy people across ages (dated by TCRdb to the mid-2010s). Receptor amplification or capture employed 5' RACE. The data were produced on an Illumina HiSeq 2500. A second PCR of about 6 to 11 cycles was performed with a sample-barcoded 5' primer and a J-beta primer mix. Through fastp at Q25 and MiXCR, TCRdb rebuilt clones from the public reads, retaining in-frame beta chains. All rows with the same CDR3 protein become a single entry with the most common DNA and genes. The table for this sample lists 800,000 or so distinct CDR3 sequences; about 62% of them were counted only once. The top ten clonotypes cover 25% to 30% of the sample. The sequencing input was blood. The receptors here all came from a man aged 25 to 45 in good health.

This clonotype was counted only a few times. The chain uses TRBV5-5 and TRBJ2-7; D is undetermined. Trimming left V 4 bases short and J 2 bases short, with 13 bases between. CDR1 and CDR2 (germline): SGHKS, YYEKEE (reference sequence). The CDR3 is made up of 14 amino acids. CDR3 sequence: CASSQGPFPYEQYF. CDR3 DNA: TGTGCCAGCAGCCAAGGACCATTCCCCTACGAGCAGTACTTC.

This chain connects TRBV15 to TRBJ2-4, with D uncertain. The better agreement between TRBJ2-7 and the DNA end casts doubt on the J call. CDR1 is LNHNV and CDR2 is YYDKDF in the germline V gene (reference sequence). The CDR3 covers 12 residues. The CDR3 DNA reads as TGTGCCACCAGCAGAGCCCTCCACGAGCAGTACTTC. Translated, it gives CATSRALHEQYF.

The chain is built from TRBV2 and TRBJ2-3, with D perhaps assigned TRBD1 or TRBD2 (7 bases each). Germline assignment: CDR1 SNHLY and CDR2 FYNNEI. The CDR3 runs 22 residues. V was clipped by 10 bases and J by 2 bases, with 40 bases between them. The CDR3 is CATATTTWDPRGRGHSTDTQYF. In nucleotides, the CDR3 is TGTGCCACCGCCACCACCACCTGGGACCCTAGGGGGCGGGGGCACTCCACAGATACGCAGTATTTT.

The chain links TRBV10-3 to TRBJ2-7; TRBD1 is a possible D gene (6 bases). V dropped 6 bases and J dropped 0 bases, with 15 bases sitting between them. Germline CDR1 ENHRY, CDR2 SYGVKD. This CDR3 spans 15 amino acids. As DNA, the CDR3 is TGTGCCATCAGGGGCCGAGACAGGTCCTCCTACGAGCAGTACTTC. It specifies CAIRGRDRSSYEQYF.

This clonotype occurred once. The CDR3 reads CSVEAPGVGYNEQYF. CDR3 coding DNA: TGCAGCGTTGAAGCCCCTGGGGTGGGATACAATGAGCAGTACTTC. The rearrangement uses TRBV29-1 and TRBJ2-7; D unclear. Germline V CDR1 and CDR2: SQVTM, ANQGSEA. V was trimmed by 1 base and J by 7 bases, leaving 20 bases between them. This CDR3 is built from 15 residues.

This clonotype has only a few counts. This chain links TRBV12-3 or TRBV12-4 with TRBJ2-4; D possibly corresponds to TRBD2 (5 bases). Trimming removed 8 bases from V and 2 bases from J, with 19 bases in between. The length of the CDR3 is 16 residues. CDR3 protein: CASGLRRLETKNIQYF. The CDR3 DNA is TGTGCCAGCGGACTCCGGAGGCTCGAGACCAAAAACATTCAGTACTTC.

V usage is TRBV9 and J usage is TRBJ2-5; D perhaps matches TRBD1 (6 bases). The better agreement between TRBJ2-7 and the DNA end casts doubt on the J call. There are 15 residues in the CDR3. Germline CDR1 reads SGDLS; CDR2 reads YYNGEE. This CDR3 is CASSVGGTYEAEQYF. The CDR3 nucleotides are TGTGCCAGCAGCGTAGGAGGGACATACGAGGCCGAGCAGTACTTC.

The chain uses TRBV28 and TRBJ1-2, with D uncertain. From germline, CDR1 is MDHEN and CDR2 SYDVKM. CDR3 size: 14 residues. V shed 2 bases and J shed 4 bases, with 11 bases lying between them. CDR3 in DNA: TGTGCCAGCAGTTTAGAAGACTTACTCTATGGCTACACCTTC. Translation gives CASSLEDLLYGYTF.

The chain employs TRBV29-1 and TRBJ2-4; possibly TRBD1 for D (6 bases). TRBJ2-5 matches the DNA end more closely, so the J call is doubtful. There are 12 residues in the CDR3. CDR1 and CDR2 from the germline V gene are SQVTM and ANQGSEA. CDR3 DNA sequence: TGCAGCGTTTTGCCAGGGGAAGAGACCCAGTACTTC. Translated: CSVLPGEETQYF.

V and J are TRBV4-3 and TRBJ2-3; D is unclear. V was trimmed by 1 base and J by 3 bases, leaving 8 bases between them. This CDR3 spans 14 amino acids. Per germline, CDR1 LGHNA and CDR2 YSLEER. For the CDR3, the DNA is TGCGCCAGCAGCCAAGTTATGGGTACAGATACGCAGTATTTT. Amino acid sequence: CASSQVMGTDTQYF.

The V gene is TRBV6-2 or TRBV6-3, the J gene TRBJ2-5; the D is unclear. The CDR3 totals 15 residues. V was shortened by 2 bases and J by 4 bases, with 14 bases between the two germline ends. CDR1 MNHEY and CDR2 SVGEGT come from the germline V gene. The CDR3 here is CASSYVSMFGETQYF. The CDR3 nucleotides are TGTGCCAGCAGTTACGTTTCGATGTTTGGAGAGACCCAGTACTTC.

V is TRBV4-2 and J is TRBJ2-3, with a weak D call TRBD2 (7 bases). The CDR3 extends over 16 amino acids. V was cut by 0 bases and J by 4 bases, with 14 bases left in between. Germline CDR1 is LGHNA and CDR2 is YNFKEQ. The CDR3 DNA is TGTGCCAGCAGCCAAGATATGGGGGGGGCATCAGATACGCAGTATTTT. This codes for CASSQDMGGASDTQYF.

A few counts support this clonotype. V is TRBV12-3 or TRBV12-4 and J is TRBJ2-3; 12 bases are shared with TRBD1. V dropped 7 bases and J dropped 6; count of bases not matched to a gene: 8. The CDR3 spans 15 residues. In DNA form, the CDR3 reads TGTGCCAGCATCCGCGGGACAGGGGGCAAGGATACGCAGTATTTT. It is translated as CASIRGTGGKDTQYF.

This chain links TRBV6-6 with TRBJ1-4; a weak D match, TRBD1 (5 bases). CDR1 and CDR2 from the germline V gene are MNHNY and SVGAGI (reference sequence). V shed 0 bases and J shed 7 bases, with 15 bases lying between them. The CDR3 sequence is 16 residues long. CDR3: CASSYSRQAGGEKLFF. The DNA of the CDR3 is TGTGCCAGCAGTTACTCGCGGCAGGCGGGGGGTGAAAAACTGTTTTTT.

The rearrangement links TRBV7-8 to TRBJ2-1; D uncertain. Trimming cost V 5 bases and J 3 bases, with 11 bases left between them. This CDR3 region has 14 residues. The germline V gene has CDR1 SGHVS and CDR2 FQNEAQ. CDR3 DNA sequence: TGTGCCAGCAGCCAAGCTGTGAACTACAATGAGCAGTTCTTC. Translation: CASSQAVNYNEQFF.

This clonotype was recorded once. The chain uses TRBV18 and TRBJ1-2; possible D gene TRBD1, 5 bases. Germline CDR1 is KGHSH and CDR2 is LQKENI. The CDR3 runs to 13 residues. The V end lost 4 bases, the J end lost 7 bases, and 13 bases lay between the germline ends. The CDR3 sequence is CASSHARVAGYTF. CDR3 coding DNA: TGTGCCAGCTCACATGCCAGGGTAGCTGGCTACACCTTC.

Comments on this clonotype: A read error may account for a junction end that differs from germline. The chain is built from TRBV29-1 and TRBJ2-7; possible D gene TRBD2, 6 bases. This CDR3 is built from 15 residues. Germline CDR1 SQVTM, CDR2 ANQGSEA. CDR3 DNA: TGCGGCGTTGGGGTCACTAGCCGGGACCCCTACGAGCAGTACTTC. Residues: CGVGVTSRDPYEQYF.

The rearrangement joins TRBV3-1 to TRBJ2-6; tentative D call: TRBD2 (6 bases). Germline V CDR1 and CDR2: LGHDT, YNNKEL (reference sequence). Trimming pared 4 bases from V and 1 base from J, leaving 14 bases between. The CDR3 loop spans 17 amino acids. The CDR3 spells CASSPLPAGSGANVLTF. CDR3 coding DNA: TGTGCCAGCAGCCCCTTGCCGGCGGGGTCTGGGGCCAACGTCCTGACTTTC.

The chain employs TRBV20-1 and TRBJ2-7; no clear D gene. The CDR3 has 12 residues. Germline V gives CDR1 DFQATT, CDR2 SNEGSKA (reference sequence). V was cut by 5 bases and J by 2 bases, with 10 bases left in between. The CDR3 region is CSAYGNAYEQYF. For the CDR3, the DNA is TGCAGTGCTTACGGAAACGCCTACGAGCAGTACTTC.

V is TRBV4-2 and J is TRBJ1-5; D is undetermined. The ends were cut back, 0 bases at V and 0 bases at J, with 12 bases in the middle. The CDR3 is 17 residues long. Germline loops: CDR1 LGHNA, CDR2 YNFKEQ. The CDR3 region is CASSQEFPFNSNQPQHF. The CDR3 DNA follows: TGTGCCAGCAGCCAAGAATTTCCTTTCAATAGCAATCAGCCCCAGCATTTT.

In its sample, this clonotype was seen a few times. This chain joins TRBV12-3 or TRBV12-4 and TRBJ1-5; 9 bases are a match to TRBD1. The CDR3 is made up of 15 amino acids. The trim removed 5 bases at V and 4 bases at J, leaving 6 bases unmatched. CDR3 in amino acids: CASSTQTGGNQPQHF. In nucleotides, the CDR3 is TGTGCCAGCAGTACCCAGACAGGGGGGAATCAGCCCCAGCATTTT.

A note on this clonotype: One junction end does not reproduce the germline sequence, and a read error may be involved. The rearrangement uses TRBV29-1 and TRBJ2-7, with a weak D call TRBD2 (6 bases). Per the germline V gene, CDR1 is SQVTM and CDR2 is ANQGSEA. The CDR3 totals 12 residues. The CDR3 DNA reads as TGCAGCGTCCCGGAGGGTTCCTACGGGCAGTACTTC. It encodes CSVPEGSYGQYF.